This TCR beta chain was observed in a study of cytomegalovirus exposure and HLA in healthy donors. Study as a whole: From roughly 180 million T cells, an earlier analysis saw approximately 120 million unique TCR beta sequences. Falling in the Caucasian-associated ancestry cluster were roughly 80% of 398 genotyped donors.

Germline V gene sequence: CDR1 MNHEY, CDR2 SVGAGI. The CDR3 totals 13 residues. With 6 bases removed from V and 7 bases from J, the gap between germline ends came to 12 bases. Primers: 60 Vbeta forward and 13 Jbeta reverse. TCRdb keeps only in-frame clones here, not all; method: immunoSEQ multiplex PCR. The data contain more than 80,000 clones, roughly 79% of them singletons. The sample holds a few counts of this clone. Sequenced material: PBMCs. V gene TRBV6-5 combines with J gene TRBJ1-4; D unclear. The clonotype originates from a man aged 18 to 35 in good health and CMV-seropositive. The DNA of the CDR3 is TGTGCCAGCAGCAGAGCGGACGGTGAAAAACTGTTTTTT. Translation gives CASSRADGEKLFF.